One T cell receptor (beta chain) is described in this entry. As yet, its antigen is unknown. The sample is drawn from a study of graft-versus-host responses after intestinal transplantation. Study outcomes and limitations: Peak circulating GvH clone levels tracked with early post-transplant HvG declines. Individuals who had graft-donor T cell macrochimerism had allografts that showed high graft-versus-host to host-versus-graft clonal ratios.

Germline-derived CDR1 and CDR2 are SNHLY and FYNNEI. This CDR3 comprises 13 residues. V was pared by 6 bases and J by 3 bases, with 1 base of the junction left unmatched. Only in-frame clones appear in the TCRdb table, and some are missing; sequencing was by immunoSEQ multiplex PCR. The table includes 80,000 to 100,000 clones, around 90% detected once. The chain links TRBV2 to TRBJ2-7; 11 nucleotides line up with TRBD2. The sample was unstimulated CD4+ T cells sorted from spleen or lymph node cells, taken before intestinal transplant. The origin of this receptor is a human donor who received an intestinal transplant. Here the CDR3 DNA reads TGTGCCAGCAGGACTAGCGGGGTCTACGAGCAGTACTTC. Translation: CASRTSGVYEQYF.